Following are 14 T cell receptor beta chains from one sample sequenced in a study of cytomegalovirus exposure and HLA in healthy donors. Primers included in the PCR were 60 Vbeta and 13 Jbeta primers. Method: immunoSEQ multiplex PCR; TCRdb's copy keeps in-frame clones and lacks some. The table includes roughly 76,000 clones, 79% detected once. The sample taken for sequencing was PBMCs. Receptors were obtained from a man aged 30 to 39 in good health and CMV-seronegative.

The chain has TRBV7-9 and TRBJ1-5, with unresolved D. Looked up from germline, CDR1 is SEHNR and CDR2 is FQNEAQ (reference sequence). Deletions cut 4 bases from V and 7 bases from J, with 8 bases between. The CDR3 loop spans 12 amino acids. The CDR3 DNA reads TGTGCCAGCAGCTACGGAGGGCAGCCCCAGCATTTT. Translation gives CASSYGGQPQHF.

CDR3 amino acids: CASGLVLGIRGVREQYF. CDR3 nucleotide sequence: TGTGCTAGTGGTTTGGTACTCGGGATCAGGGGAGTCCGCGAGCAGTACTTC. This sequence joins TRBV12-5 and TRBJ2-7, with D possibly TRBD1 on 6 matching bases. V was cut by 0 bases and J by 6 bases, with 21 bases left in between. In germline, CDR1 is LGHNT, CDR2 FRNRAP. The CDR3 is 17 residues long.

The rearrangement links TRBV28 to TRBJ2-1; 12 bases fit TRBD2. V dropped 5 bases and J dropped 10; count of bases not matched to a gene: 9. This CDR3 is 15 amino acids long. Looked up from germline, CDR1 is MDHEN and CDR2 is SYDVKM. CDR3 bases: TGTGCCAGCAGTGGGACGGGACTAGCGGGTAGAGAGCAGTTCTTC. As protein: CASSGTGLAGREQFF.

The CDR3 DNA sequence: TGCAGCGTTGCTTCCGGGACTAGTGTGAACACCGGGGAGCTGTTTTTT. It is translated as CSVASGTSVNTGELFF. The rearrangement uses TRBV29-1 and TRBJ2-2, with 8 positions matching TRBD2. The CDR3 length is 16 residues. CDR1 SQVTM and CDR2 ANQGSEA come from the germline V gene. V trimming: 4 bases; J trimming: 1 base; junction bases outside the gene matches: 8.

The rearrangement links TRBV5-1 to TRBJ2-2; no reliable D call. Germline assignment: CDR1 SGHRS and CDR2 YFSETQ. CDR3 length: 15 amino acids. Trimming stripped 3 bases from V and 3 bases from J, with 12 bases between. The CDR3 DNA sequence: TGCGCCAGCAGCTCGACCCAGACTTACACCGGGGAGCTGTTTTTT. Protein product: CASSSTQTYTGELFF.

The chain has TRBV5-5 and TRBJ2-5; D unresolved. Germline loops: CDR1 SGHKS, CDR2 YYEKEE (reference sequence). V dropped 0 bases and J dropped 5 bases, with 5 bases sitting between them. This CDR3 region has 12 residues. This CDR3 is CASSLAGETQYF. The CDR3 DNA reads as TGTGCCAGCAGCTTGGCCGGGGAGACCCAGTACTTC.

The V call is TRBV11-3, the J call TRBJ2-1, with D maybe TRBD2 (5 bases). CDR3 length: 12 amino acids. Germline CDR1 reads SGHNT; CDR2 reads YENEEA. Trimming removed 1 base from V and 12 bases from J, with 10 bases in between. CDR3 sequence reads: CASSLGLGAQFF. CDR3 sequence (DNA): TGTGCCAGCAGCTTAGGGCTGGGAGCGCAGTTCTTC.

J is TRBJ1-2 and V is TRBV7-6; 7 bases fit TRBD1. Germline loops: CDR1 SGHVS, CDR2 FNYEAQ. Losses at the gene ends were 5 bases for V and 5 bases for J; bases not matched to a gene: 5. The CDR3 consists of 13 residues. The CDR3 DNA follows: TGTGCCAGCAGCACCGGGACAGATTATGGCTACACCTTC. Translated, it gives CASSTGTDYGYTF.

This clone was observed a few times. This chain uses TRBV5-1 with TRBJ1-1; 10 nucleotides align to TRBD1. Germline V lookup: CDR1 SGHRS, CDR2 YFSETQ. The CDR3 has 14 amino acids. V shed 3 bases, J shed 5 bases, and the junction held 4 bases outside the gene matches. The CDR3 here is CASSSDRGQTEAFF. The CDR3 bases are TGCGCCAGCAGCTCCGACAGGGGGCAAACTGAAGCTTTCTTT.

V usage is TRBV7-9 and J usage is TRBJ1-3, with D unresolved. Germline-derived CDR1 and CDR2 are SEHNR and FQNEAQ (reference sequence). Trimming pared 1 base from V and 5 bases from J, leaving 3 bases between. The CDR3 is 12 residues long. The CDR3 DNA reads as TGTGCCAGCAGCTTAGACAGAAACACCATATATTTT. Protein: CASSLDRNTIYF.

This chain's CDR3 is CASSPPSGESYEQYF. The CDR3 DNA is TGTGCCAGCTCACCACCGTCGGGGGAATCCTACGAGCAGTACTTC. The V and J genes are TRBV18 and TRBJ2-7, with a tentative D call TRBD2 (6 bases). This CDR3 region has 15 residues. Germline V gives CDR1 KGHSH, CDR2 LQKENI. With 0 bases removed from V and 1 base from J, the gap between germline ends came to 10 bases.

The chain is built from TRBV5-6 and TRBJ1-1; 7 bases align to TRBD1. Germline CDR1 and CDR2: SGHDT and YYEEEE. J gave up 1 base and V 5 bases, and 2 bases lay outside the gene matches. This CDR3 region has 13 residues. CDR3 amino acids: CASRRTGNTEAFF. The CDR3, as DNA: TGTGCCAGCAGGCGGACAGGGAACACTGAAGCTTTCTTT.

The rearrangement links TRBV7-2 to TRBJ1-3; 7 bases agree with TRBD1. Germline trimming cut 1 base from V and 3 bases from J; bases unmatched to any gene: 3. Germline-derived CDR1 and CDR2 are SGHTA and FQGNSA. CDR3 length: 15 residues. The CDR3 nucleotides read TGTGCCAGCAGCTTAGGTGGGACAGTTGGAAACACCATATATTTT. This gives the protein CASSLGGTVGNTIYF.

This sequence joins TRBV27 and TRBJ2-1, with 14 bases identical to TRBD2. J gave up 9 bases and V 6 bases, and 10 bases lay outside the gene matches. The CDR3 covers 16 residues. Germline values: CDR1 MNHEY, CDR2 SMNVEV (reference sequence). The CDR3 bases are TGTGCCAGCAGCAAGCCGGGACTAGCGGGAGTATGTGAGCAGTTCTTC. Protein: CASSKPGLAGVCEQFF.